The 30 T cell receptor beta chains given below trace back to one sample, sequenced in a study of blood T cell repertoires in COVID-19. Using immunoSEQ multiplex PCR, the repertoire was profiled, and TCRdb retains in-frame clones only, with some absent. The profile shows some 150,000 clones, 84% of them singletons. The sample comprised peripheral blood. The origin of the receptors is a woman in her 70s with COVID-19, enrolled during active disease.

The chain links TRBV18 to TRBJ2-3, with 7 positions matching TRBD1. Germline V gene lookup returns CDR1 KGHSH and CDR2 LQKENI. The CDR3 has 15 amino acids. V lost 3 bases, J lost 0 bases, and 3 bases stayed unmatched. The CDR3: CASSPTGSSTDTQYF. The DNA of the CDR3 is TGTGCCAGCTCACCGACAGGGTCTAGCACAGATACGCAGTATTTT.

This chain joins TRBV5-1 and TRBJ2-1, with 7 bases identical to TRBD1. The length of the CDR3 is 14 residues. The trim removed 6 bases at V and 1 base at J, leaving 4 bases unmatched. The germline CDR1 and CDR2 sequences are SGHRS and YFSETQ. The CDR3 is CASTGTESYNEQFF. CDR3 in DNA: TGCGCCAGCACCGGGACAGAGTCCTACAATGAGCAGTTCTTC. Full variable domain (rest looked up from reference TRBV5-1 and TRBJ2-1): KAGVTQTPRYLIKTRGQQVTLSCSPISGHRSVSWYQQTPGQGLQFLFEYFSETQRNKGNFPGRFSGRQFSNSRSEMNVSTLELGDSALYLCASTGTESYNEQFFGPGTRLTVL.

This chain connects TRBV5-1 to TRBJ1-5; D perhaps matches TRBD1 (5 bases). The CDR3 has 14 residues. V dropped 3 bases and J dropped 4 bases, with 11 bases sitting between them. In germline, CDR1 is SGHRS, CDR2 YFSETQ. The CDR3 sequence: CASSSGLWNQPQHF. CDR3 in DNA: TGCGCCAGCAGCTCGGGACTTTGGAATCAGCCCCAGCATTTT.

The genes are TRBV28 and TRBJ1-2; no clear D gene. CDR3 length: 14 amino acids. The ends were cut back, 7 bases at V and 1 base at J, with 13 bases in the middle. Germline-derived CDR1 and CDR2 are MDHEN and SYDVKM. The CDR3 region is CASNTPPGNYGYTF. For the CDR3, the DNA is TGTGCCAGCAATACCCCCCCGGGTAACTATGGCTACACCTTC.

The CDR3 sequence: CASSARPGLAGGRSTDTQYF. Written as DNA, the CDR3 is TGTGCCAGCAGCGCCCGGCCGGGACTAGCGGGGGGGCGGAGCACAGATACGCAGTATTTT. This chain connects TRBV7-3 to TRBJ2-3; 16 bases map to TRBD2. Germline lookup yields CDR1 SGHTA and CDR2 FQGTGA. The J segment lost 0 bases and the V segment lost 5 bases, leaving 11 bases of the junction unmatched. CDR3 length equals 20 residues.

This clone was counted a single time. The chain combines TRBV3-1 (or the pseudogene TRBV3-2) with TRBJ1-6; D gene ambiguous. The germline V gene has CDR1 LGHDT and CDR2 YNNKEL (reference sequence). V dropped 1 base and J dropped 5 bases, with 12 bases sitting between them. The CDR3 covers 16 residues. CDR3 DNA: TGTGCCAGCAGCCAAGGCCTGAACCACAATAATTCACCCCTCCACTTT. It translates to CASSQGLNHNNSPLHF.

The chain couples TRBV11-2 to TRBJ2-2; TRBD2 matches at 8 bases. The CDR3 contains 17 residues. Unmatched junction bases numbered 6, after V lost 1 base and J lost 2 bases. Germline V CDR1 and CDR2: SGHAT, FQNNGV. The CDR3 loop is CASSLGLAGDNTGELFF. CDR3 sequence (DNA): TGTGCCAGCAGCTTAGGGCTAGCGGGTGATAACACCGGGGAGCTGTTTTTT.

Regarding this clone: One end of the junction is discordant with germline, which a read error may explain. The chain couples TRBV4-1 to TRBJ2-1, with D perhaps TRBD2 (5 bases). CDR3 length equals 13 residues. The V gene's germline CDR1 is MGHRA and CDR2 YSYEKL. CDR3 loop: CASSQGDGRGSIF. In DNA, the CDR3 is TGCGCCAGCAGCCAGGGAGACGGACGGGGATCGATCTTC.

The chain has TRBV28 and TRBJ1-4; D might be TRBD1 (6 bases). The CDR3 spans 15 residues. The germline V gene has CDR1 MDHEN and CDR2 SYDVKM. Trimming cost V 6 bases and J 2 bases, with 13 bases left between them. CDR3 DNA sequence: TGTGCCAGCAGCCGGGACACCCCGACTAATGAAAAACTGTTTTTT. Protein: CASSRDTPTNEKLFF.

This clone was seen ten or more times. This chain connects TRBV5-1 to TRBJ1-2, with D unclear. Germline V gene lookup returns CDR1 SGHRS and CDR2 YFSETQ. The ends were cut back, 3 bases at V and 4 bases at J, with 13 bases in the middle. This CDR3 region has 14 residues. The CDR3 DNA reads TGCGCCAGCAGCTACTCGGGAGAGGCCTATGGCTACACCTTC. Its protein product is CASSYSGEAYGYTF.

The chain recombines TRBV6-4 with TRBJ1-1, with D hard to call. Trimming removed 5 bases at V and 0 bases at J, with 10 bases between. The CDR3 length is 14 residues. CDR1 and CDR2 (germline): MRHNA, SNTAGT. The CDR3 protein is CASSRNGMNTEAFF. DNA for the CDR3: TGTGCCAGCAGTCGAAACGGTATGAACACTGAAGCTTTCTTT.

This chain joins TRBV29-1 and TRBJ2-3; a weak D match, TRBD1 (5 bases). V shed 4 bases and J shed 11 bases, with 10 bases lying between them. Germline V lookup: CDR1 SQVTM, CDR2 ANQGSEA. The CDR3 loop spans 10 amino acids. The chain's CDR3 is CSVGQLGQYF. The DNA of the CDR3 is TGCAGCGTTGGACAGCTCGGGCAGTATTTT.

J is TRBJ1-2 and V is TRBV27; D uncertain. The CDR3 consists of 14 residues. CDR1 is MNHEY, CDR2 SMNVEV, per germline (reference sequence). Trimming cost V 6 bases and J 4 bases, with 15 bases left between them. CDR3 nucleotides: TGTGCCAGCAGCCCTTCGAGGCAGCTCTATGGCTACACCTTC. Translating gives CASSPSRQLYGYTF.

The chain's CDR3 is CASSLSSTDTQYF. The CDR3 coding sequence is TGTGCCAGCAGTTTATCGTCCACAGATACGCAGTATTTT. The chain couples TRBV12-3 or TRBV12-4 to TRBJ2-3; D is ambiguous. CDR3 length: 13 amino acids. Deletions cut 2 bases from V and 2 bases from J, with 5 bases between.

This clone was detected only once. This chain links TRBV6-5 with TRBJ2-7; 8 bases are a match to TRBD1. Germline V gene sequence: CDR1 MNHEY, CDR2 SVGAGI. The J segment lost 3 bases and the V segment lost 2 bases, leaving 3 bases of the junction unmatched. This CDR3 spans 14 amino acids. The DNA of the CDR3 is TGTGCCAGCAGTTACAGGGACAGGTACTACGAGCAGTACTTC. This sequence encodes CASSYRDRYYEQYF.

This clone was recorded once. CDR3 in amino acids: CASYTGSSTNVYGYTF. The CDR3 DNA reads TGCGCCAGCTATACAGGGAGCTCGACGAATGTCTATGGCTACACCTTC. This sequence joins TRBV5-1 and TRBJ1-2, with D possibly matching TRBD1 (6 bases). Deletions cut 7 bases from V and 4 bases from J, with 23 bases between. The germline V gene has CDR1 SGHRS and CDR2 YFSETQ. The CDR3 covers 16 residues. Supplemented by reference TRBV5-1 and TRBJ1-2, the full variable domain reads KAGVTQTPRYLIKTRGQQVTLSCSPISGHRSVSWYQQTPGQGLQFLFEYFSETQRNKGNFPGRFSGRQFSNSRSEMNVSTLELGDSALYLCASYTGSSTNVYGYTFGSGTRLTVV.

The chain uses TRBV5-4 and TRBJ1-3, with 7 bases fitting TRBD1. The CDR3 has 15 residues. Germline V lookup: CDR1 SGHNT, CDR2 YYREEE (reference sequence). Losses at the gene ends were 3 bases for V and 4 bases for J; bases not matched to a gene: 7. The CDR3 DNA is TGTGCCAGCAGCTCCGGAGGACAGGCCGGAAACACCATATATTTT. Protein sequence: CASSSGGQAGNTIYF.

V usage is TRBV19 and J usage is TRBJ1-1; D remains unclear. CDR3 length: 14 amino acids. Germline V lookup: CDR1 LNHDA, CDR2 SQIVND (reference sequence). V lost 5 bases to trimming and J lost 1 base, with 11 bases between them. The CDR3 nucleotides read TGTGCCAGTAGTCTGACAAATACGAACACTGAAGCTTTCTTT. Protein sequence: CASSLTNTNTEAFF. The variable domain in full, with the rest retrieved from reference TRBV19 and TRBJ1-1, is DGGITQSPKYLFRKEGQNVTLSCEQNLNHDAMYWYRQDPGQGLRLIYYSQIVNDFQKGDIAEGYSVSREKKESFPLTVTSAQKNPTAFYLCASSLTNTNTEAFFGQGTRLTVV.

The chain joins TRBV29-1 to TRBJ1-2; D gene uncertain. Germline CDR1 and CDR2: SQVTM and ANQGSEA. The CDR3 totals 13 residues. V was trimmed by 7 bases and J by 8 bases, leaving 20 bases between them. The CDR3 is CSASGSVPGGYTF. CDR3 nucleotide sequence: TGCAGCGCATCGGGGTCGGTCCCGGGGGGCTACACCTTC.

Only one count was recorded for this clone. The chain is built from TRBV19 and TRBJ1-2; possibly TRBD1 for D (6 bases). The CDR3 length is 12 residues. Germline V gene data show CDR1 as LNHDA and CDR2 as SQIVND (reference sequence). V lost 6 bases and J lost 8, with 13 bases in between. The CDR3 DNA reads as TGTGCCAGTAGCGCAGGGGCAGGAGGCTACACCTTC. Translating gives CASSAGAGGYTF.

The rearrangement uses TRBV4-1 and TRBJ1-2, with 8 bases identical to TRBD1. V was pared by 7 bases and J by 6 bases, with 7 bases of the junction left unmatched. Per the germline V gene, CDR1 is MGHRA and CDR2 is YSYEKL. The CDR3 length is 13 residues. The CDR3 protein is CASTSGGQDGYTF. The DNA for the CDR3 is TGCGCCAGCACCTCAGGGGGCCAGGATGGCTACACCTTC.

V is TRBV5-1 and J is TRBJ1-1; possibly TRBD1 for D (6 bases). The CDR3 is made up of 15 amino acids. The V gene lost 4 bases and the J gene lost 0 bases, with 13 bases spanning the gap. Looked up from germline, CDR1 is SGHRS and CDR2 is YFSETQ. CDR3 bases: TGCGCCAGCAGCACACAACAGGGCATGAACACTGAAGCTTTCTTT. Translated, it gives CASSTQQGMNTEAFF.

CDR3 DNA: TGTGCCAGCAGCGTACATCTCGGACAGGGAGAGACCCAGTACTTC. Its translation: CASSVHLGQGETQYF. The gene calls are TRBV9 and TRBJ2-5; 8 bases map to TRBD1. The CDR3 covers 15 residues. Germline lookup yields CDR1 SGDLS and CDR2 YYNGEE. The V gene end was trimmed by 1 base and the J gene end by 4 bases; junction bases not matched to a gene: 6.

The chain uses TRBV5-6 and TRBJ2-3; possibly TRBD2 for D (5 bases). V was trimmed by 0 bases and J by 1 base, leaving 9 bases between them. CDR3 length equals 15 residues. Germline loops: CDR1 SGHDT, CDR2 YYEEEE. The CDR3 DNA follows: TGTGCCAGCAGCTTGGGGGCGGGCGGCACAGATACGCAGTATTTT. Protein: CASSLGAGGTDTQYF.

The V and J genes are TRBV2 and TRBJ1-1; 8 positions match TRBD1. V gave up 6 bases and J gave up 9 bases; unmatched junction bases: 9. The CDR3 loop spans 13 amino acids. Germline loops: CDR1 SNHLY, CDR2 FYNNEI. The CDR3 region is CASRADRVYQAFF. The DNA for the CDR3 is TGTGCCAGCAGGGCGGACAGGGTGTACCAAGCTTTCTTT.

This clone was seen only a few times. The chain combines TRBV11-2 with TRBJ1-3; D gene unclear. The CDR3 runs 12 residues. Germline V lookup: CDR1 SGHAT, CDR2 FQNNGV. Deletions cut 3 bases from V and 4 bases from J, with 4 bases between. This CDR3 reads CASSFPGNTIYF. The CDR3 bases are TGTGCCAGCAGCTTCCCGGGAAACACCATATATTTT.

This chain links TRBV9 with TRBJ2-1; 14 bases are shared with TRBD2. The CDR3 has 14 residues. V was clipped by 7 bases and J by 9 bases; unmatched bases: 6. The germline V gene has CDR1 SGDLS and CDR2 YYNGEE. CDR3 DNA: TGTGCCAGCGGGGGACTAGCGGGAGCTGGTGAGCAGTTCTTC. It encodes CASGGLAGAGEQFF.

The V gene is TRBV19, the J gene TRBJ1-1, with 9 bases lining up with TRBD1. V trimming: 3 bases; J trimming: 6 bases; junction bases outside the gene matches: 5. The V gene's germline CDR1 is LNHDA and CDR2 SQIVND (reference sequence). CDR3 length: 14 residues. The CDR3: CASSIYRGRAEAFF. CDR3 DNA: TGTGCCAGTAGTATTTACAGGGGGCGGGCTGAAGCTTTCTTT.

The rearrangement links TRBV19 to TRBJ1-2; tentatively, D is TRBD1 (5 bases). The CDR3 covers 13 residues. Trimming left V 6 bases short and J 8 bases short, with 16 bases between. The germline V gene encodes CDR1 LNHDA and CDR2 SQIVND (reference sequence). Here the CDR3 DNA reads TGTGCCAGTAGCTCCGGACTAAGGGGCGGCTACACCTTC. Amino acid sequence: CASSSGLRGGYTF.

This clone was seen just once. The CDR3 here is CASSSKTGREQYF. CDR3 nucleotide sequence: TGTGCCAGCAGCTCAAAGACAGGCCGGGAGCAGTACTTC. V is TRBV7-2 and J is TRBJ2-7, with D tentatively TRBD1 (6 bases). CDR3 size: 13 residues. Germline V lookup: CDR1 SGHTA, CDR2 FQGNSA. The V end was cut by 4 bases, the J end by 7 bases, with 14 bases between.